This entry lists 26 T cell receptor beta chains sequenced from one sample in a study of cytomegalovirus exposure and HLA in healthy donors. Both 60 Vbeta primers and 13 Jbeta primers went into the PCR. The table came from immunoSEQ multiplex PCR; TCRdb's copy has only in-frame clones and leaves some out. The table lists approximately 150,000 clones, more than 65% of them singletons. The sample comprised PBMCs. The receptors were gathered from a man aged 25-40 years in good health and CMV-seropositive.

J is TRBJ1-1 and V is TRBV6-1, with 8 bases identical to TRBD1. Looked up from germline, CDR1 is MNHNS and CDR2 is SASEGT. CDR3 length equals 15 residues. V trimming: 5 bases; J trimming: 4 bases; junction bases outside the gene matches: 9. CDR3 loop: CASSLSRTGSTEAFF. CDR3 nucleotides: TGTGCCAGCAGTCTTAGCCGGACAGGGAGCACTGAAGCTTTCTTT.

The rearrangement uses TRBV29-1 and TRBJ1-2, with 12 bases aligning to TRBD1. V was clipped by 4 bases and J by 7 bases; unmatched bases: 7. This CDR3 spans 14 amino acids. The germline V gene encodes CDR1 SQVTM and CDR2 ANQGSEA. CDR3 nucleotides: TGCAGCGTTGTAGGGACAGGGGGCGTAGGTGGCTACACCTTC. This sequence encodes CSVVGTGGVGGYTF.

CDR3 in DNA: TGTGCCAGCAGCTTTGGGACAGGGGCCTACGAGCAGTACTTC. It encodes CASSFGTGAYEQYF. The chain combines TRBV11-1 with TRBJ2-7, with 10 bases identical to TRBD1. The CDR3 contains 14 residues. From germline, CDR1 is SGHAT and CDR2 FQDESV (reference sequence). The junction had 1 base not matched to a gene; V was cut back by 3 bases and J by 2 bases.

On this clone itself: Other DNA sequences in the sample encode the same CDR3. The J gene is TRBJ1-5, the V gene TRBV6-5; 7 nucleotides agree with TRBD1. The CDR3 covers 15 residues. V lost 5 bases and J lost 7; bases outside the gene matches: 11. Germline V gives CDR1 MNHEY, CDR2 SVGAGI. The CDR3 DNA reads as TGTGCCAGCAGTACTCGGGACAGAGCTAACCAGCCCCAGCATTTT. This sequence encodes CASSTRDRANQPQHF.

The J gene is TRBJ1-4, the V gene TRBV2, with 9 nucleotides matching TRBD1. CDR3 length: 16 amino acids. J was trimmed by 0 bases and V by 6 bases; bases with no gene match: 5. The germline CDR1 and CDR2 sequences are SNHLY and FYNNEI. CDR3 residues: CASRAGTGTTNEKLFF. CDR3 DNA sequence: TGTGCCAGCAGGGCCGGGACAGGGACAACTAATGAAAAACTGTTTTTT.

The gene calls are TRBV19 and TRBJ1-4; the D is unclear. Germline values: CDR1 LNHDA, CDR2 SQIVND (reference sequence). The V end lost 4 bases, the J end lost 8 bases, and 11 bases lay between the germline ends. The CDR3 has 13 residues. As DNA, the CDR3 is TGTGCCAGTAGTAAGCGCCGAGAGGAAAAACTGTTTTTT. It specifies CASSKRREEKLFF.

The chain employs TRBV6-1 and TRBJ1-5, with 11 bases that match TRBD1. CDR1 and CDR2 from the germline V gene are MNHNS and SASEGT. This CDR3 has 17 residues. V lost 4 bases, J lost 5 bases, and 10 bases stayed unmatched. CDR3 DNA sequence: TGTGCCAGCAGTGGGCGGGACAGGGGGGGTCAGGATCAGCCCCAGCATTTT. This codes for CASSGRDRGGQDQPQHF.

The genes are TRBV7-9 and TRBJ2-5; D uncertain. V was pared by 5 bases and J by 5 bases, with 15 bases between. The CDR3 contains 14 residues. The germline gives CDR1 SEHNR, CDR2 FQNEAQ (reference sequence). CDR3 region: CASSAVVIEETQYF. The DNA of the CDR3 is TGTGCCAGCAGCGCCGTTGTAATAGAGGAGACCCAGTACTTC.

The rearrangement uses TRBV28 and TRBJ1-2; weak D call: TRBD1 (6 bases). V dropped 6 bases and J dropped 4 bases, with 12 bases sitting between them. The CDR3 is made up of 13 amino acids. The germline V gene encodes CDR1 MDHEN and CDR2 SYDVKM. This CDR3 reads CASRTGIPYGYTF. The CDR3 coding sequence is TGTGCCAGCAGAACAGGGATCCCCTATGGCTACACCTTC.

J is TRBJ2-5 and V is TRBV5-1, with TRBD1 matching over 7 bases. With 4 bases clipped from V and 5 bases from J, the junction kept 8 bases outside the gene matches. Germline V gene data show CDR1 as SGHRS and CDR2 as YFSETQ. The CDR3 sequence is 14 residues long. The CDR3 DNA reads as TGCGCCAGCAGCGGCTCGACAGGGATGGAGACCCAGTACTTC. Its translation: CASSGSTGMETQYF.

The chain recombines TRBV19 with TRBJ1-5; D is uncertain. CDR1 and CDR2 (germline): LNHDA, SQIVND (reference sequence). The V gene lost 3 bases and the J gene lost 6 bases, with 12 bases spanning the gap. CDR3 length: 14 amino acids. CDR3 DNA sequence: TGTGCCAGTAGTATCGGTTCAAGAGGTCAGCCCCAGCATTTT. It encodes CASSIGSRGQPQHF.

The chain combines TRBV7-8 with TRBJ1-2; TRBD1 is a possible D gene (6 bases). The CDR3 totals 14 residues. V dropped 2 bases and J dropped 8 bases, with 15 bases sitting between them. The germline CDR1 and CDR2 sequences are SGHVS and FQNEAQ. The CDR3 spells CASSLLQGSRGYTF. DNA of the CDR3: TGTGCCAGCAGCTTACTGCAGGGGTCGAGAGGCTACACCTTC.

V is TRBV28 and J is TRBJ1-3; D gene ambiguous. The CDR3 loop spans 16 amino acids. V was trimmed by 6 bases and J by 0 bases, leaving 15 bases between them. Germline V gene lookup returns CDR1 MDHEN and CDR2 SYDVKM. CDR3 sequence (DNA): TGTGCCAGCAGGTTCCTCGGGTCGAGCTCTGGAAACACCATATATTTT. Translation gives CASRFLGSSSGNTIYF.

The J gene is TRBJ2-3, the V gene TRBV11-2; 7 bases are a match to TRBD2. Germline V CDR1 and CDR2: SGHAT, FQNNGV. The CDR3 length is 19 residues. The V and J ends lost 4 bases and 0 bases, in that order; junction bases with no gene match: 16. The CDR3 region is CASSSGRAGFVGSTDTQYF. Here the CDR3 DNA reads TGTGCCAGCAGCTCAGGGCGAGCGGGATTCGTGGGAAGCACAGATACGCAGTATTTT.

This sequence joins TRBV6-5 and TRBJ1-4; TRBD1 matches 8 bases. The ends lost 6 bases at V and 5 bases at J; junction bases unmatched: 5. CDR1 is MNHEY and CDR2 is SVGAGI in the germline V gene. The CDR3 has 14 amino acids. The CDR3 loop reads CASRGTGPNEKLFF. The CDR3, as DNA: TGTGCCAGCAGAGGGACAGGCCCAAATGAAAAACTGTTTTTT.

The chain's CDR3 is CASSRHKPGLADSNEQFF. As DNA, the CDR3 is TGTGCCAGCAGCCGACACAAACCGGGACTAGCGGACAGCAATGAGCAGTTCTTC. The V and J genes are TRBV9 and TRBJ2-1; 11 positions match TRBD2. This CDR3 has 18 amino acids. The V and J ends lost 4 bases and 6 bases, in that order; junction bases with no gene match: 15. In germline, CDR1 is SGDLS, CDR2 YYNGEE.

This clone was seen just once. The rearrangement links TRBV6-5 to TRBJ1-6; D uncertain. The CDR3 has 13 amino acids. Germline-derived CDR1 and CDR2 are MNHEY and SVGAGI. Deletions cut 3 bases from V and 9 bases from J, with 9 bases between. The CDR3 spells CASSYEVLSPLHF. The CDR3 nucleotides are TGTGCCAGCAGTTATGAGGTTCTTTCACCCCTCCACTTT.

This chain joins TRBV28 and TRBJ2-5; D may be TRBD1 (5 bases). Trimming left V 11 bases short and J 7 bases short, with 20 bases between. CDR1 and CDR2 (germline): MDHEN, SYDVKM. The CDR3 is 13 amino acids. This CDR3 is CAGARLGLGTQYF. DNA of the CDR3: TGTGCCGGGGCTAGGTTGGGCCTGGGGACCCAGTACTTC.

About this clone itself: Additional DNA sequences in this sample encode the identical CDR3. V usage is TRBV18 and J usage is TRBJ1-2; 10 bases map to TRBD1. With 5 bases clipped from V and 8 bases from J, the junction kept 2 bases outside the gene matches. This CDR3 is built from 12 residues. Germline values: CDR1 KGHSH, CDR2 LQKENI. The CDR3 bases are TGTGCCAGCTCAGCGACAGGGGGCGGCTACACCTTC. Translation: CASSATGGGYTF.

The CDR3 region is CASSFAGSQETQYF. DNA of the CDR3: TGTGCCAGCAGTTTCGCGGGGAGCCAAGAGACCCAGTACTTC. V is TRBV28 and J is TRBJ2-5; maybe TRBD2 (6 bases). Germline V lookup: CDR1 MDHEN, CDR2 SYDVKM. V lost 3 bases to trimming and J lost 1 base, with 9 bases between them. The CDR3 is 14 residues long.

The J gene is TRBJ2-1, the V gene TRBV5-1; 14 nucleotides agree with TRBD2. The ends lost 3 bases at V and 8 bases at J; junction bases unmatched: 4. Germline V lookup: CDR1 SGHRS, CDR2 YFSETQ. The CDR3 has 15 residues. CDR3 sequence (DNA): TGCGCCAGCAGCTCGACTAGCGGGAGGGCCTATGAGCAGTTCTTC. This codes for CASSSTSGRAYEQFF. The whole variable domain, remainder taken from reference TRBV5-1 and TRBJ2-1, is KAGVTQTPRYLIKTRGQQVTLSCSPISGHRSVSWYQQTPGQGLQFLFEYFSETQRNKGNFPGRFSGRQFSNSRSEMNVSTLELGDSALYLCASSSTSGRAYEQFFGPGTRLTVL.

The rearrangement links TRBV7-2 to TRBJ1-2; D is uncertain. Germline lookup yields CDR1 SGHTA and CDR2 FQGNSA. V lost 3 bases and J 4 bases, leaving 12 bases between the germline ends. The CDR3 is made up of 14 amino acids. Here the CDR3 DNA reads TGTGCCAGCAGCTTCAATGGGCAGGCCTATGGCTACACCTTC. As protein: CASSFNGQAYGYTF.

The V and J genes are TRBV18 and TRBJ2-1, with 12 bases lining up with TRBD2. This CDR3 has 16 residues. The trim removed 0 bases at V and 5 bases at J, leaving 2 bases unmatched. Germline CDR1 KGHSH, CDR2 LQKENI. The CDR3 nucleotides read TGTGCCAGCTCACCACCCCTAGCGGGGGGGCACAATGAGCAGTTCTTC. It is translated as CASSPPLAGGHNEQFF.

V gene TRBV6-6 combines with J gene TRBJ1-1; D may be TRBD1 (6 bases). Trimming removed 1 base from V and 6 bases from J, with 9 bases in between. The CDR3 totals 13 residues. Germline V gene sequence: CDR1 MNHNY, CDR2 SVGAGI (reference sequence). The CDR3 nucleotides are TGTGCCAGCAGTTACTTGGGGGCCGCTGAAGCTTTCTTT. Amino acids: CASSYLGAAEAFF.

Regarding this clone: The identical CDR3 is also encoded by other nucleotide sequences in the sample. The rearrangement links TRBV29-1 to TRBJ2-2; 12 nucleotides align to TRBD1. The CDR3 is 14 amino acids. The germline CDR1 and CDR2 sequences are SQVTM and ANQGSEA. The ends lost 8 bases at V and 5 bases at J; junction bases unmatched: 6. The CDR3 spells CSPGQGARTGELFF. In DNA, the CDR3 is TGCAGCCCGGGACAGGGGGCGAGGACCGGGGAGCTGTTTTTT.

The V gene is TRBV29-1, the J gene TRBJ1-5; a possible D gene is TRBD1 (6 bases). CDR1 SQVTM and CDR2 ANQGSEA come from the germline V gene. The CDR3 totals 12 residues. The V and J ends lost 6 bases and 5 bases respectively, with 11 bases between them. The CDR3 DNA is TGCAGCGTAGCGGACAGCGATCAGCCCCAGCATTTT. Translated: CSVADSDQPQHF.